These 3 T cell receptor beta chains originate from one sample sequenced in a study of patients and donors after allogeneic stem cell transplantation. TCRdb passed the RT-PCR reads through MiXCR, listing each CDR3 protein once. This table has fewer than 12,000 distinct CDR3 sequences, about 20% appearing once. The source material was blood, either unsorted or a sorted T cell fraction (not recorded which). Receptors were obtained from a human donor who was either an allogeneic HSCT recipient or a stem cell or donor lymphocyte infusion donor (not recorded which). It is not recorded whose cells these are; they may come from a transplant donor.

Ten or more counts support this clonotype. This chain connects TRBV2 to TRBJ2-1, with 7 bases lining up with TRBD2. The CDR3 has 14 amino acids. From germline, CDR1 is SNHLY and CDR2 FYNNEI. Losses at the gene ends were 2 bases for V and 5 bases for J; bases not matched to a gene: 3. DNA of the CDR3: TGTGCCAGCAGTGAACGACTAGCCAACAATGAGCAGTTCTTC. Protein: CASSERLANNEQFF.

This clonotype has a count of ten or more. This chain links TRBV12-3 or TRBV12-4 with TRBJ1-6; 7 bases fit TRBD1. V was pared by 4 bases and J by 7 bases, with 4 bases of the junction left unmatched. This CDR3 is 14 amino acids long. The CDR3 is CASSYGTANSPLHF. CDR3 coding DNA: TGTGCCAGCAGTTACGGGACAGCGAATTCACCCCTCCACTTT.

This clonotype occurred many times. The rearrangement uses TRBV7-9 and TRBJ2-7; D gene uncertain. From germline, CDR1 is SEHNR and CDR2 FQNEAQ (reference sequence). The CDR3 runs to 14 residues. Trimming removed 3 bases from V and 4 bases from J, with 13 bases in between. The CDR3 loop is CASSLNAAPYEQYF. Here the CDR3 DNA reads TGTGCCAGCAGCTTGAATGCAGCACCGTACGAGCAGTACTTC.